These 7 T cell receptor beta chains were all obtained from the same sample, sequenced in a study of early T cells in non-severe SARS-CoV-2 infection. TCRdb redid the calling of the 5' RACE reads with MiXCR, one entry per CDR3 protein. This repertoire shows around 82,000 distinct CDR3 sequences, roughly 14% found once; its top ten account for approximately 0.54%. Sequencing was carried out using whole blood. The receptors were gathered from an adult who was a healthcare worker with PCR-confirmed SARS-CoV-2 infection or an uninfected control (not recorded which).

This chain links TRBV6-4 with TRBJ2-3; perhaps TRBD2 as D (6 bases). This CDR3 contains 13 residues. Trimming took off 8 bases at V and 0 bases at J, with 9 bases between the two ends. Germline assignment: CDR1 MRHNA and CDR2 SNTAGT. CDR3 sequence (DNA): TGTGCCAGCTGGGCGGGAAGCACAGATACGCAGTATTTT. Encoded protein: CASWAGSTDTQYF.

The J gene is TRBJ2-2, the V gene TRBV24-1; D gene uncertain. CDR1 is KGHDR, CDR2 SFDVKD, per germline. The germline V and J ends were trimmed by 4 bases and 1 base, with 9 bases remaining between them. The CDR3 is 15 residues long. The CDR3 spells CATSDSRQNTGELFF. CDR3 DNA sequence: TGTGCCACCAGTGACTCCAGGCAGAACACCGGGGAGCTGTTTTTT.

This CDR3 reads CSVEVGGYEQFF. Here the CDR3 DNA reads TGCAGCGTTGAGGTTGGGGGGTATGAGCAGTTCTTC. This sequence joins TRBV29-1 and TRBJ2-1; a weak D match, TRBD2 (6 bases). Germline CDR1 and CDR2: SQVTM and ANQGSEA. CDR3 size: 12 residues. V was cut by 3 bases and J by 8 bases, with 11 bases left in between.

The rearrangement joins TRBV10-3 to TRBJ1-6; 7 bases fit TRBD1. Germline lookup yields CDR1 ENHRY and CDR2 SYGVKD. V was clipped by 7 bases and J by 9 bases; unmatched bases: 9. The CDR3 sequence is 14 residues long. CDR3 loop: CAIKAGGDFSPLHF. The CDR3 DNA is TGTGCCATCAAAGCAGGGGGAGACTTTTCACCCCTCCACTTT.

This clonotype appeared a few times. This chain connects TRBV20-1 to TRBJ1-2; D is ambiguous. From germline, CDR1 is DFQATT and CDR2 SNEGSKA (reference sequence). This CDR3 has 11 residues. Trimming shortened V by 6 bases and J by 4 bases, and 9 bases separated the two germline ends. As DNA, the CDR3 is TGCAGTGCGGCCGGGCCCTATGGCTACACCTTC. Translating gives CSAAGPYGYTF.

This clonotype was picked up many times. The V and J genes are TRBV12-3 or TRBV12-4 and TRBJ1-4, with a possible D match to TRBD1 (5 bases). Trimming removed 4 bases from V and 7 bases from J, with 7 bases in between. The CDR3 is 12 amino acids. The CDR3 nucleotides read TGTGCCAGCAGTTCTGGGGGTGAAAAACTGTTTTTT. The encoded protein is CASSSGGEKLFF.

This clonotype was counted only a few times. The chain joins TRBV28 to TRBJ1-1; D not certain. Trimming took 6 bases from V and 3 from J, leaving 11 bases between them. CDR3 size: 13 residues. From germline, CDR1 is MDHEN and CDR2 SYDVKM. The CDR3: CASSPFRDTEAFF. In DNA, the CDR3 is TGTGCCAGCAGCCCATTTCGGGACACTGAAGCTTTCTTT.